This T cell receptor (beta chain) was found in a study of PD-1 blockade in classical Hodgkin lymphoma. Findings and caveats of the study: Reasons behind the repertoire differences stay unclear, perhaps disease activity or earlier therapy. Complete responders matched newly diagnosed patients in baseline diversity.

Turning to this clone: Antigen unknown.

Germline V gene data show CDR1 as DFQATT and CDR2 as SNEGSKA (reference sequence). Trimming left V 5 bases short and J 4 bases short, with 8 bases between. The CDR3 is 11 amino acids. There was relapse after autologous stem cell transplantation in every patient, and there was variation in brentuximab vedotin exposure. TCRdb's table, derived via immunoSEQ multiplex PCR, lists solely in-frame clones and lacks some. Seen here are over 15,000 clones, roughly three quarters observed once, and the top ten hold roughly a sixth. This chain connects TRBV20-1 to TRBJ1-2, with no clear D. This specimen was peripheral blood mononuclear cells (PBMCs), taken before the second cycle of nivolumab. The sequence was obtained from a human donor with classical Hodgkin lymphoma. The CDR3 DNA reads as TGCAGTGCTCCGATGGGCTATGGCTACACCTTC. Protein product: CSAPMGYGYTF.